The 8 T cell receptor beta chains reported below all come from one sample, sequenced in a study of graft-versus-host responses after intestinal transplantation. The method was immunoSEQ multiplex PCR; TCRdb's version includes in-frame clones alone and lacks a portion of them. The sample includes fewer than 150,000 clones, over 85% seen only once; the top ten take over 0.15%. For these TCRs, the target antigens are not known. The material sequenced was unstimulated CD4+ T cells sorted from spleen or lymph node cells, taken before intestinal transplant. Every receptor here comes from a human donor who received an intestinal transplant.

V and J are TRBV11-2 and TRBJ1-1, with D maybe TRBD1 (5 bases). CDR3 length: 14 amino acids. The V end lost 5 bases, the J end lost 3 bases, and 13 bases lay between the germline ends. The germline CDR1 and CDR2 sequences are SGHAT and FQNNGV. The CDR3, as DNA: TGTGCCAGCAGCGCGGATCAGGGTTACACTGAAGCTTTCTTT. It translates to CASSADQGYTEAFF. The variable domain in full, with the rest retrieved from reference TRBV11-2 and TRBJ1-1, is EAGVAQSPRYKIIEKRQSVAFWCNPISGHATLYWYQQILGQGPKLLIQFQNNGVVDDSQLPKDRFSAERLKGVDSTLKIQPAKLEDSAVYLCASSADQGYTEAFFGQGTRLTVV.

The chain employs TRBV7-2 and TRBJ1-2, with 7 bases that match TRBD1. This CDR3 is 14 amino acids long. Germline V gene lookup returns CDR1 SGHTA and CDR2 FQGNSA. V lost 5 bases and J lost 7; bases outside the gene matches: 10. The CDR3 region has the DNA TGTGCCAGCAGCCTGGGACAGTTCCCCGCTGGCTACACCTTC. It translates to CASSLGQFPAGYTF.

The chain joins TRBV2 to TRBJ2-7, with 9 positions matching TRBD2. In germline, CDR1 is SNHLY, CDR2 FYNNEI. This CDR3 region has 15 residues. The V segment lost 6 bases and the J segment 4 bases; nucleotides outside the gene matches: 10. The CDR3 sequence is CASSLGLAPDYEQYF. The CDR3 nucleotides read TGTGCCAGCAGCTTGGGACTAGCCCCCGATTACGAGCAGTACTTC.

The V and J genes are TRBV5-1 and TRBJ2-7; 10 nucleotides line up with TRBD2. V dropped 0 bases and J dropped 4; count of bases not matched to a gene: 10. Germline V gene lookup returns CDR1 SGHRS and CDR2 YFSETQ. The CDR3 loop spans 17 amino acids. As DNA, the CDR3 is TGCGCCAGCAGCTTGGCCGGAGTAGCGGGGGGCACGTACGAGCAGTACTTC. The encoded protein is CASSLAGVAGGTYEQYF.

This chain connects TRBV5-6 to TRBJ2-7; possible D gene TRBD2, 5 bases. Germline lookup yields CDR1 SGHDT and CDR2 YYEEEE. V lost 1 base, J lost 6 bases, and 14 bases lay in between. The CDR3 extends over 14 amino acids. The CDR3 protein is CASSLYKGAAEQYF. The CDR3 DNA is TGTGCCAGCAGCTTGTATAAGGGAGCCGCCGAGCAGTACTTC.

The V call is TRBV11-2, the J call TRBJ2-1; 8 bases line up with TRBD1. The CDR3 is 14 amino acids. The V gene's germline CDR1 is SGHAT and CDR2 FQNNGV. Germline trimming cut 5 bases from V and 4 bases from J; bases unmatched to any gene: 4. Written as DNA, the CDR3 is TGTGCCAGCAGCGCCAGGACAGGGTACAATGAGCAGTTCTTC. Translating it yields CASSARTGYNEQFF.

The genes are TRBV5-1 and TRBJ2-2; the D call may be TRBD1 or TRBD2 (5 bases each). CDR3 length equals 15 residues. The ends were cut back, 7 bases at V and 5 bases at J, with 18 bases in the middle. Germline V gene sequence: CDR1 SGHRS, CDR2 YFSETQ. CDR3: CASSHVAGSTGELFF. CDR3 nucleotides: TGCGCCAGCTCCCACGTGGCAGGGAGTACCGGGGAGCTGTTTTTT.

The chain employs TRBV6-5 and TRBJ2-3; 11 bases match TRBD2. The CDR3 has 15 residues. Trimming removed 6 bases from V and 2 bases from J; junction bases left unmatched: 4. Germline V gene lookup returns CDR1 MNHEY and CDR2 SVGAGI. This CDR3 reads CASRISGRDTDTQYF. The CDR3 coding sequence is TGTGCCAGCAGGATTAGCGGGAGGGACACAGATACGCAGTATTTT.